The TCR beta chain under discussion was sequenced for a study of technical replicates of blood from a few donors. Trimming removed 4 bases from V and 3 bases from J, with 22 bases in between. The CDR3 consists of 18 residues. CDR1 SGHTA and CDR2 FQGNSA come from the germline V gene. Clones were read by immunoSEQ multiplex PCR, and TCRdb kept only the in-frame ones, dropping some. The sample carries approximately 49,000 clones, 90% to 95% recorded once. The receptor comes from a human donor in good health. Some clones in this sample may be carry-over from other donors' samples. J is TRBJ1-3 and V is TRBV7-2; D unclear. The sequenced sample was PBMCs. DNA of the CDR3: TGTGCCAGCAGCTCCGAATATTTTGGGAGGGTCAGTGGAAACACCATATATTTT. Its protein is CASSSEYFGRVSGNTIYF.